This TCR beta chain was sequenced in a study of CD8+ T cells in alopecia areata. As regards this clone: The antigen is not known.

Extracted RNA was reverse transcribed, and the resulting cDNA served as sequencing template. Clones were read by immunoSEQ multiplex PCR, and TCRdb kept only the in-frame ones, dropping some. The top ten clones hold over 1% of a sample with roughly 220,000 clones, approximately 70% of them seen once. Trimming took 2 bases from V and 1 from J; bases not matched to a gene: 12. Germline V gene lookup returns CDR1 SGHVS and CDR2 FQNEAQ. The CDR3 is 18 residues long. Sample treatment: oral pan-JAK inhibitor, 5-10 mg twice daily. Collection of lesional scalp punch biopsies and peripheral blood was performed in alopecia areata patients. General observations from the study: Expanded CD8+ clones among the top 100, as well as scalp clonality, were significantly decreased by tofacitinib.

The chain uses TRBV7-8 and TRBJ2-5, with 8 positions matching TRBD2. The sequence derives from a human donor with alopecia areata. The input for sequencing was CD4+ T cells sorted from blood, taken around week 44, from a patient treated with tofacitinib. CDR3 DNA sequence: TGTGCCAGCAGCTTAAGGCTCGCGGCGCGGGGGGCCCAAGAGACCCAGTACTTC. Its protein is CASSLRLAARGAQETQYF. The whole variable domain, filled in from reference TRBV7-8 and TRBJ2-5, reads GAGVSQSPRYKVAKRGQDVALRCDPISGHVSLFWYQQALGQGPEFLTYFQNEAQLDKSGLPSDRFFAERPEGSVSTLKIQRTQQEDSAVYLCASSLRLAARGAQETQYFGPGTRLLVL.